The rows below give T cell receptor beta chains drawn from one sample of a study of a mutant IDH1 vaccine in newly diagnosed glioma. No cognate antigen is known for these TCRs. TCRdb's table, derived via immunoSEQ multiplex PCR, lists solely in-frame clones and lacks some. The table has around 52,000 clones, 76% seen once. Sequenced material: PBMCs, taken from a glioma patient whose treatment included an IDH1 peptide vaccine. The receptors were gathered from a man between 35 and 55 years old with glioma. Both conserved end residues are part of each CDR3. The order of the fields is clone size, J gene, V gene, D gene, CDR3 protein, CDR3 DNA. The D gene is left open where the match is weak. Clone size is not always given. Where it is, it says once, few, many or a class for expanded clones.

NA	TRBJ2-7	TRBV11-3	NA	CASSSSGREQYF	TGTGCCAGCAGCTCCTCGGGCCGGGAGCAGTACTTC
NA	TRBJ1-1	TRBV7-2	NA	CASSWTPVNTEAFF	TGTGCCAGCAGCTGGACACCCGTGAACACTGAAGCTTTCTTT
once	TRBJ2-1	TRBV5-4	NA	CASSLGNEQFF	TGTGCCAGCAGCTTGGGCAATGAGCAGTTCTTC
NA	TRBJ1-3	TRBV4-1	NA	CASSQETQGNTIYF	TGCGCCAGCAGCCAAGAGACCCAAGGAAACACCATATATTTT
NA	TRBJ1-5	TRBV6-1	TRBD1	CASSIGGWGQPQHF	TGTGCCAGCAGCATAGGGGGCTGGGGTCAGCCCCAGCATTTT
NA	TRBJ2-3	TRBV6-6	NA	CASSYGGLSTDTQYF	TGTGCCAGCAGTTACGGCGGGTTGAGCACAGATACGCAGTATTTT
NA	TRBJ1-4	TRBV7-8	NA	CASSLGQFNEKLFF	TGTGCCAGCAGCTTAGGCCAGTTTAATGAAAAACTGTTTTTT
NA	TRBJ2-1	TRBV5-1	TRBD2	CASSPTIAGEGNEQFF	TGCGCCAGCAGCCCCACTATAGCGGGAGAGGGTAATGAGCAGTTCTTC
NA	TRBJ2-1	TRBV29-1	NA	CSVEDPSVSSYNEQFF	TGCAGCGTTGAAGATCCTAGCGTAAGCTCCTACAATGAGCAGTTCTTC
NA	TRBJ2-1	TRBV29-1	NA	CSGGGGPNNEQFF	TGCAGCGGAGGAGGGGGGCCCAACAATGAGCAGTTCTTC
few	TRBJ1-1	TRBV5-6	NA	CASSMVMNTEAFF	TGTGCCAGCAGCATGGTGATGAACACTGAAGCTTTCTTT
NA	TRBJ1-1	TRBV19	TRBD1	CASSAGTGHTEAFF	TGTGCCAGTAGTGCCGGGACAGGTCACACTGAAGCTTTCTTT
NA	TRBJ2-5	TRBV6-5	NA	CASSYSRDQETQYF	TGTGCCAGCAGTTACTCGAGGGACCAAGAGACCCAGTACTTC
NA	TRBJ2-5	TRBV11-2	NA	CASSLHPGRETQYF	TGTGCCAGCAGCTTACACCCGGGTCGCGAGACCCAGTACTTC
NA	TRBJ2-7	TRBV5-6	NA	CASSGAGTASDEQYF	TGTGCCAGCAGCGGGGCCGGGACGGCTAGCGACGAGCAGTACTTC
NA	TRBJ1-2	TRBV6-1	NA	CASSYGYGYTF	TGTGCCAGCAGCTACGGTTATGGCTACACCTTC
NA	TRBJ2-1	TRBV13	NA	CASSLEDSGSYNEQFF	TGTGCCAGCAGCTTAGAGGATAGCGGTTCCTACAATGAGCAGTTCTTC
NA	TRBJ2-2	TRBV25-1	NA	CASSEYGTGELFF	TGTGCCAGCAGTGAATACGGAACCGGGGAGCTGTTTTTT
NA	TRBJ2-3	TRBV27	TRBD2	CASRSLLAGGTDTQYF	TGTGCCAGCAGATCCCTCCTAGCGGGAGGGACAGATACGCAGTATTTT
NA	TRBJ2-1	TRBV2	TRBD2	CASLLDLLAGFSYNEQFF	TGTGCCAGCTTGTTAGATCTGCTAGCGGGATTTTCTTACAATGAGCAGTTCTTC
NA	TRBJ2-3	TRBV28	TRBD2	CASSLGLAGADLTDTQYF	TGTGCCAGCAGCCTGGGACTAGCGGGCGCTGACCTCACAGATACGCAGTATTTT
NA	TRBJ2-1	TRBV7-2	NA	CASSPTGLRDSNNEQFF	TGTGCCAGCAGCCCCACCGGCCTTCGGGATTCGAACAATGAGCAGTTCTTC
NA	TRBJ1-1	TRBV5-6	NA	CASSQGVAEAFF	TGTGCCAGCAGCCAAGGGGTTGCTGAAGCTTTCTTT
NA	TRBJ1-4	TRBV6-5	NA	CASSYSSEKLFF	TGTGCCAGCAGTTACTCCTCGGAAAAACTGTTTTTT
NA	TRBJ1-1	TRBV29-1	NA	CSVFGSGGPEAFF	TGCAGCGTTTTCGGGAGTGGGGGGCCAGAAGCTTTCTTT
NA	TRBJ2-2	TRBV12-2	NA	CASRLIAGDGTGELFF	TGTGCAAGTCGCTTAATAGCGGGAGATGGAACCGGGGAGCTGTTTTTT
once	TRBJ2-5	TRBV7-2	NA	CASSIDRDPDQETQYF	TGTGCCAGCAGCATCGACCGGGACCCCGACCAAGAGACCCAGTACTTC
NA	TRBJ1-1	TRBV27	NA	CAACLAVGTEAFF	TGTGCCGCATGCCTGGCGGTGGGGACTGAAGCTTTCTTT
NA	TRBJ2-3	TRBV5-1	NA	CASSAVEWTDTQYF	TGCGCCAGCAGCGCGGTCGAGTGGACAGATACGCAGTATTTT
NA	TRBJ2-1	TRBV4-2	NA	CASSQSHKADNEQFF	TGTGCCAGCAGCCAAAGTCACAAAGCGGACAATGAGCAGTTCTTC
NA	TRBJ2-7	TRBV11-2	TRBD2	CASSPLRREGNYEQYF	TGTGCCAGCAGCCCCCTACGGCGGGAGGGCAACTACGAGCAGTACTTC
few	TRBJ1-5	TRBV18	NA	CASSRQDNQPQHF	TGTGCCAGCTCACGACAGGACAATCAGCCCCAGCATTTT
NA	TRBJ2-5	TRBV6-1	NA	CASSEDPADLETQYF	TGTGCCAGCAGTGAGGACCCGGCGGATTTGGAGACCCAGTACTTC
few	TRBJ1-2	TRBV5-6	NA	CASSKGRRDYGYTF	TGTGCCAGCAGCAAAGGACGCCGGGACTATGGCTACACCTTC
NA	TRBJ1-3	TRBV5-5	NA	CASSTTGSGNTIYF	TGTGCCAGCAGCACGACTGGCTCTGGAAACACCATATATTTT
once	TRBJ1-1	TRBV5-1	NA	CASSLQGMNTEAFF	TGCGCCAGCAGCCTTCAGGGGATGAACACTGAAGCTTTCTTT
NA	TRBJ2-1	TRBV4-1	TRBD2	CASSQEGLAGGYNEQFF	TGCGCCAGCAGCCAAGAGGGACTAGCGGGAGGCTACAATGAGCAGTTCTTC
once	TRBJ2-5	TRBV5-1	TRBD2	CASSPSSGSWEETQYF	TGCGCCAGCAGCCCTTCTAGCGGGAGTTGGGAAGAGACCCAGTACTTC
NA	TRBJ2-1	TRBV2	TRBD2	CASSISGTRGNEQFF	TGTGCCAGCAGCATCAGCGGGACCCGAGGCAATGAGCAGTTCTTC
NA	TRBJ2-1	TRBV19	TRBD2	CASIGLAGSYNEQFF	TGTGCCAGTATTGGCCTAGCGGGCTCCTACAATGAGCAGTTCTTC
NA	TRBJ2-5	TRBV2	NA	CASSEAQKGRRGETQYF	TGTGCCAGCAGTGAAGCGCAGAAGGGGCGTAGGGGAGAGACCCAGTACTTC